Detailed here is one T cell receptor (beta chain). The data were obtained in a study of cytomegalovirus exposure and HLA in healthy donors. While unrecorded immune exposures were likely, the donors were nominally healthy when sampled. PCR primers comprised 60 Vbeta and 13 Jbeta primers. Assay used: immunoSEQ multiplex PCR; TCRdb lists only in-frame clones, some missing. Among over 100,000 clones listed, approximately 72% were seen once. The CDR3 totals 16 residues. CDR1 MDHEN and CDR2 SYDVKM come from the germline V gene. Unmatched junction bases numbered 9, after V lost 6 bases and J lost 2 bases. Source material: PBMCs. This TCR was recovered from a young man in good health and CMV-seronegative. This rearrangement joins TRBV28 to TRBJ1-5; TRBD1 agrees at 8 bases. The CDR3 spells CASSPRGRLRNQPQHF. For the CDR3, the DNA is TGTGCCAGCAGCCCCAGGGGGCGCTTACGCAATCAGCCCCAGCATTTT.